This T cell receptor beta chain was observed in a study of cytomegalovirus exposure and HLA in healthy donors. CDR3 size: 12 residues. Per the germline V gene, CDR1 is SGHDT and CDR2 is YYEEEE. V trimming: 10 bases; J trimming: 3 bases; junction bases outside the gene matches: 3. A multiplex PCR was run with 60 Vbeta primers and 13 Jbeta primers. Measured with immunoSEQ multiplex PCR; TCRdb has only the in-frame clones, and not every one. The sample includes about 78,000 clones, roughly 72% of them seen just once. This TCR was recovered from a woman aged 40 to 49 in good health and CMV-seropositive. The genes are TRBV5-6 and TRBJ2-7; 11 bases align to TRBD1. Sequenced: PBMCs. CDR3 residues: CAGGTGGYEQYF. The DNA for the CDR3 is TGTGCCGGGGGGACAGGGGGCTACGAGCAGTACTTC.